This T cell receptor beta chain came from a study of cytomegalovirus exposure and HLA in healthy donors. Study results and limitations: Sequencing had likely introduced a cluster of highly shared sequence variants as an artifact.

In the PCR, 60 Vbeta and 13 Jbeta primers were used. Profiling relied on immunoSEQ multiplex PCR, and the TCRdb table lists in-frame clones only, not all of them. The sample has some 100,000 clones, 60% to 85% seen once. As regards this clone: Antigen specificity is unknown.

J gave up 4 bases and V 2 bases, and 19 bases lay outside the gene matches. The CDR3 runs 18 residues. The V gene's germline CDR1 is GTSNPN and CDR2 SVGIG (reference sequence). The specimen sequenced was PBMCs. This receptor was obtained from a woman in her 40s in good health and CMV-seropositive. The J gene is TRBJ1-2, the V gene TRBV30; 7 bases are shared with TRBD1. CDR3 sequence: CAWSRDRVGFGTSYGYTF. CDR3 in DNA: TGTGCCTGGAGTCGCGACAGGGTCGGGTTTGGGACTAGCTATGGCTACACCTTC.